The present T cell receptor beta chain was sequenced within a study of T cells after yellow fever vaccination. At least ten counts were recorded for this clonotype. Germline V CDR1 and CDR2: SGHAT, FQNNGV. The CDR3 has 15 residues. Trimming cost V 2 bases and J 4 bases, with 14 bases left between them. Each CDR3 protein gets one entry after TCRdb re-called the 5' RACE reads with MiXCR. This sample has around 180,000 distinct CDR3 sequences, with 5.5% to 7.5% found just once. The chain is built from TRBV11-2 and TRBJ1-1, with D possibly matching TRBD1 (6 bases). This clonotype was sampled from a man aged 18 to 30 who received the YFV17D yellow fever vaccine. The source material was CD4+ T cells sorted from PBMCs, sampled on the day of the first yellow fever vaccination. The CDR3 here is CASSLMGGAGTEAFF. The CDR3 bases are TGTGCCAGCAGCTTAATGGGGGGCGCGGGCACTGAAGCTTTCTTT.